One and the same sample provided the 15 T cell receptor beta chains below, sequenced in a study of T cell changes during pregnancy in multiple sclerosis. TCRdb's copy holds only in-frame clones and misses some; the assay was immunoSEQ multiplex PCR. Here the sample spans over 45,000 clones, 80% to 95% being singletons. Source: peripheral blood, taken in the third trimester of pregnancy. The receptor source for this set is a female donor with multiple sclerosis, enrolled in a pregnancy study.

The genes are TRBV19 and TRBJ1-1; D is ambiguous. Germline V gene lookup returns CDR1 LNHDA and CDR2 SQIVND (reference sequence). CDR3 length: 14 residues. The V end was cut by 5 bases, the J end by 0 bases, with 10 bases between. The CDR3 bases are TGTGCCAGTAGTGTACCACAGATGAACACTGAAGCTTTCTTT. Its protein product is CASSVPQMNTEAFF.

The gene calls are TRBV2 and TRBJ1-1, with D maybe TRBD1 (5 bases). The V end was cut by 0 bases, the J end by 4 bases, with 12 bases between. The germline gives CDR1 SNHLY, CDR2 FYNNEI. The CDR3 is 15 amino acids. The CDR3 DNA follows: TGTGCCAGCAGTGAAGCGCTGGGGGGGACCACTGAAGCTTTCTTT. It specifies CASSEALGGTTEAFF.

The rearrangement uses TRBV11-2 and TRBJ2-7; 8 nucleotides match TRBD1. V shed 5 bases and J 5 bases; nucleotides not matched to a gene: 8. The CDR3 loop spans 14 amino acids. The germline V gene has CDR1 SGHAT and CDR2 FQNNGV. Here the CDR3 reads CASSGRTGINEQYF. The CDR3 nucleotides are TGTGCCAGCAGCGGGCGGACAGGGATCAACGAGCAGTACTTC. The variable domain in full, with the rest retrieved from reference TRBV11-2 and TRBJ2-7, is EAGVAQSPRYKIIEKRQSVAFWCNPISGHATLYWYQQILGQGPKLLIQFQNNGVVDDSQLPKDRFSAERLKGVDSTLKIQPAKLEDSAVYLCASSGRTGINEQYFGPGTRLTVT.

The V and J genes are TRBV7-9 and TRBJ1-1, with a weak D call TRBD1 (5 bases). Trimming removed 5 bases from V and 1 base from J, with 11 bases in between. CDR1 and CDR2 (germline): SEHNR, FQNEAQ (reference sequence). The CDR3 is 14 amino acids. The CDR3 reads CASSTGTSNTEAFF. CDR3 bases: TGTGCCAGCAGCACAGGCACTTCGAACACTGAAGCTTTCTTT.

J is TRBJ1-1 and V is TRBV14; 7 nucleotides line up with TRBD1. Germline V CDR1 and CDR2: SGHDN, FVKESK. The CDR3 spans 15 residues. After removal of 0 bases from V and 4 bases from J, the junction contained 5 bases not matched to a gene. DNA of the CDR3: TGTGCCAGCAGCCAAGAATTGGCAGGGGGCACTGAAGCTTTCTTT. Protein product: CASSQELAGGTEAFF.

The CDR3 coding sequence is TGTGCCAGCAGTTACAGCGGAAGCCTTGCCGGGGAGCTGTTTTTT. Protein: CASSYSGSLAGELFF. The chain carries TRBV27 and TRBJ2-2, with D perhaps TRBD2 (5 bases). The CDR3 has 15 amino acids. The germline V and J ends were trimmed by 4 bases and 6 bases, with 15 bases remaining between them. Germline-derived CDR1 and CDR2 are MNHEY and SMNVEV (reference sequence).

The rearrangement links TRBV25-1 to TRBJ2-1; the D is unclear. The CDR3 is made up of 13 amino acids. V was pared by 3 bases and J by 4 bases, with 7 bases between. The V gene's germline CDR1 is MGHDK and CDR2 SYGVNS. The CDR3 nucleotides are TGTGCCAGCAGTGATTCAGGTTACAATGAGCAGTTCTTC. It is translated as CASSDSGYNEQFF. Full variable domain (rest looked up from reference TRBV25-1 and TRBJ2-1): EADIYQTPRYLVIGTGKKITLECSQTMGHDKMYWYQQDPGMELHLIHYSYGVNSTEKGDLSSESTVSRIRTEHFPLTLESARPSHTSQYLCASSDSGYNEQFFGPGTRLTVL.

The V and J genes are TRBV29-1 and TRBJ2-6, with TRBD1 matching 8 bases. J was trimmed by 0 bases and V by 6 bases; bases with no gene match: 10. CDR1 is SQVTM and CDR2 is ANQGSEA in the germline V gene. The CDR3 runs to 17 residues. This CDR3 is CSVAEGQALSGANVLTF. Here the CDR3 DNA reads TGCAGCGTCGCAGAGGGACAGGCCCTCTCTGGGGCCAACGTCCTGACTTTC. Supplemented by reference TRBV29-1 and TRBJ2-6, the full variable domain reads SAVISQKPSRDICQRGTSLTIQCQVDSQVTMMFWYRQQPGQSLTLIATANQGSEATYESGFVIDKFPISRPNLTFSTLTVSNMSPEDSSIYLCSVAEGQALSGANVLTFGAGSRLTVL.

About this clone: This could be a read error, since a much larger clone is one nucleotide away. This sequence joins TRBV4-2 and TRBJ2-7; 9 nucleotides line up with TRBD1. CDR3 length: 16 amino acids. V gave up 4 bases and J gave up 2 bases; unmatched junction bases: 9. CDR1 and CDR2 (germline): LGHNA, YNFKEQ. This CDR3 reads CASSREVGDRAYEQYF. The CDR3 nucleotides read TGTGCCAGCAGCCGAGAAGTCGGGGACAGGGCCTACGAGCAGTACTTC.

This CDR3 is CASSVDSSGNTIYF. The CDR3 DNA reads TGTGCCAGCAGCGTAGATAGCTCTGGAAACACCATATATTTT. V usage is TRBV9 and J usage is TRBJ1-3, with no clear D. Trimming left V 0 bases short and J 0 bases short, with 4 bases between. This CDR3 is 14 amino acids long. CDR1 and CDR2 from the germline V gene are SGDLS and YYNGEE.

This chain joins TRBV7-3 and TRBJ2-3; TRBD2 is a possible D gene (5 bases). CDR1 SGHTA and CDR2 FQGTGA come from the germline V gene. The CDR3 totals 15 residues. The V end lost 5 bases, the J end lost 4 bases, and 16 bases lay between the germline ends. The CDR3 DNA reads as TGTGCCAGCAGCCCCGTGGGAGCGAGTTCAGATACGCAGTATTTT. Its translation is CASSPVGASSDTQYF.

The chain employs TRBV9 and TRBJ2-3; TRBD2 matches 10 bases. V lost 3 bases, J lost 2 bases, and 6 bases stayed unmatched. The CDR3 contains 16 residues. Germline lookup yields CDR1 SGDLS and CDR2 YYNGEE. CDR3 amino acids: CASSAVAGGYTDTQYF. CDR3 nucleotide sequence: TGTGCCAGCAGCGCCGTAGCGGGAGGCTACACAGATACGCAGTATTTT. Combining the CDR3 with reference TRBV9 and TRBJ2-3 gives the whole variable domain DSGVTQTPKHLITATGQRVTLRCSPRSGDLSVYWYQQSLDQGLQFLIQYYNGEERAKGNILERFSAQQFPDLHSELNLSSLELGDSALYFCASSAVAGGYTDTQYFGPGTRLTVL.

Regarding this clone: One junction end disagrees with the germline gene, perhaps due to a read error. The V gene is TRBV6-4, the J gene TRBJ2-1; TRBD2 might be the D (6 bases). The CDR3 covers 12 residues. Germline lookup yields CDR1 MRHNA and CDR2 SNTAGT. DNA of the CDR3: TGTGCCAGCAGTGAGGGGGGACCTTCTCGGGTCTTC. It translates to CASSEGGPSRVF.

This clone was observed once. CDR3 residues: CASQGAGLPYEQYF. CDR3 sequence (DNA): TGTGCCAGCCAGGGGGCAGGACTTCCCTACGAGCAGTACTTC. The chain couples TRBV28 to TRBJ2-7; 8 bases are shared with TRBD1. Per the germline V gene, CDR1 is MDHEN and CDR2 is SYDVKM. V dropped 8 bases and J dropped 2; count of bases not matched to a gene: 8. The CDR3 runs to 14 residues.

This chain connects TRBV29-1 to TRBJ2-7; 10 nucleotides match TRBD2. With V trimmed by 4 bases and J by 2 bases, 5 bases remained unmatched. The germline gives CDR1 SQVTM, CDR2 ANQGSEA. The CDR3 is 14 residues long. DNA for the CDR3: TGCAGCGTTGCCCAAGCGGGAGGGACCTACGAGCAGTACTTC. This translates into CSVAQAGGTYEQYF.